Listed below are T cell receptor beta chains from one sample, sequenced in a study of cytomegalovirus exposure and HLA in healthy donors. Here immunoSEQ multiplex PCR was the method, and the copy in TCRdb shows in-frame clones only, minus some. The table has some 160,000 clones, approximately 80% seen once; the top ten hold 1.5% to 2%. Material: PBMCs. The receptors here all came from a woman under 40 in good health and CMV-seronegative. Both conserved end residues are part of each CDR3.

J	V	CDR3
TRBJ1-1	TRBV9	CASSRGQGGTEAFF
TRBJ2-5	TRBV30	CAWSGGPRKTQYF
TRBJ2-2	TRBV19	CASIDLAGVADTGELFF
TRBJ2-7	TRBV19	CASSIGGDYEQYF
TRBJ2-1	TRBV7-3	CASSSITGLAGTFYNEQFF
TRBJ1-2	TRBV30	CASLERDTF
TRBJ2-5	TRBV7-3	CASSARRLAGGQETQYF
NA	TRBV5-4	CASSSGLDEQYF
TRBJ1-5	TRBV7-9	CASSSGTGNQPQHF
TRBJ1-1	TRBV5-1	CASSLYLQGNTEAFF
TRBJ2-7	TRBV15	CATSRGQEGSYEQYF
TRBJ2-1	TRBV12-5	CASGRSGGLFEQFF
TRBJ1-2	TRBV27	CASSSLDIDYGYTF
TRBJ2-7	TRBV5-4	CASSSNYEQYF
TRBJ2-1	TRBV7-9	CASSLRGLDPLF
TRBJ2-7	TRBV13	CASSLRLAGPYEQYF
TRBJ1-4	TRBV19	CASSIRVGEKLFF
TRBJ2-2	TRBV27	CASSLWAGVGTGELFF
TRBJ2-1	TRBV21-1	CASSTWTSNEQFF
TRBJ2-1	TRBV4-2	CASTPGLASHEQFF
TRBJ2-7	TRBV7-9	CASSISQGASYEQYF
TRBJ1-2	TRBV7-9	CASSLPTGNYGYTF
TRBJ2-7	TRBV5-1	CASSSPTGGMSSYEQYF
TRBJ2-7	TRBV27	CASSFLTASYEQYF
TRBJ1-1	TRBV18	CASSRRTGDLNTEAFF
TRBJ2-5	TRBV7-6	CASSGGLAGALTMEETQYF
TRBJ2-7	TRBV27	CASSFGTSGLYEQYF
TRBJ1-1	TRBV5-1	CASSPGQGPDTEAFF
TRBJ1-6	TRBV5-4	CASSLGQGANYNSPLHF
TRBJ1-2	TRBV5-8	CASSLAYQEADGYTF